One sample yielded the 18 T cell receptor beta chains listed below, sequenced in a study of blood T cell repertoires in COVID-19 (dated by TCRdb to 2018 to 2020). The method behind the library was the immunoSEQ multiplex PCR assay. This immuneACCESS table, as held by TCRdb, lists in-frame sequences with V and J called but not all clones. Of the missing ones, under half trace to an unresolved V gene in checked studies; the others have no known cause. In this sample the table shows 100,000 to 120,000 clones, about 70% of which occur a single time. Together, the top ten hold around 8% of the sample. Material: peripheral blood. These receptors were obtained from a woman in her sixties or seventies with acute or convalescent COVID-19.

On this clone itself: The sample carries other DNA sequences with the same CDR3. This rearrangement joins TRBV18 to TRBJ1-2; D perhaps matches TRBD1 (6 bases). CDR1 is KGHSH and CDR2 is LQKENI in the germline V gene. V was clipped by 6 bases and J by 0 bases, with 11 bases between them. The CDR3 is 14 amino acids. This CDR3 reads CASSPGTTNYGYTF. CDR3 nucleotide sequence: TGTGCCAGCTCCCCGGGGACAACTAACTATGGCTACACCTTC.

The genes are TRBV6-5 and TRBJ1-2, with TRBD1 matching 10 bases. CDR1 is MNHEY, CDR2 SVGAGI, per germline. The length of the CDR3 is 14 residues. Trimming took 6 bases from V and 7 from J; bases not matched to a gene: 8. The CDR3 DNA reads TGTGCCAGCAGCTTGGGACAGGGGCTGGGTGGCTACACCTTC. It codes for CASSLGQGLGGYTF.

V usage is TRBV4-1 and J usage is TRBJ1-1, with no clear D. The germline V and J ends were trimmed by 4 bases and 0 bases, with 15 bases remaining between them. The CDR3 has 16 amino acids. Germline V gene data show CDR1 as MGHRA and CDR2 as YSYEKL. CDR3 nucleotides: TGCGCCAGCAGCCTAAGTCCAGGACTCATGAACACTGAAGCTTTCTTT. Amino acid sequence: CASSLSPGLMNTEAFF.

V gene TRBV24-1 combines with J gene TRBJ1-2; maybe TRBD1 (5 bases). V was cut by 3 bases and J by 6 bases, with 19 bases left in between. Per germline, CDR1 KGHDR and CDR2 SFDVKD. The CDR3 totals 16 residues. CDR3 region: CATSDPGTLLTDGYTF. As DNA, the CDR3 is TGTGCCACCAGTGATCCCGGGACTCTCCTAACGGATGGCTACACCTTC.

In its sample, this clone was seen a few times. The chain combines TRBV28 with TRBJ1-2; the D gene is possibly TRBD1 (6 bases). The germline V gene encodes CDR1 MDHEN and CDR2 SYDVKM. V gave up 4 bases and J gave up 10 bases, with 19 bases separating them. This CDR3 spans 14 amino acids. The chain's CDR3 is CASSYSSGGKFYTF. The CDR3 DNA follows: TGTGCCAGCAGTTATTCGTCTGGGGGCAAGTTCTACACCTTC.

The V call is TRBV19, the J call TRBJ1-5; D gene unclear. The CDR3 length is 13 residues. V dropped 0 bases and J dropped 7 bases, with 7 bases sitting between them. Germline V CDR1 and CDR2: LNHDA, SQIVND (reference sequence). CDR3 nucleotide sequence: TGTGCCAGTAGTATAGATTCCATCCAGCCCCAGCATTTT. Its protein product is CASSIDSIQPQHF.

A few counts support this clone. The V call is TRBV10-3, the J call TRBJ2-6, with 11 bases matching TRBD1. Per germline, CDR1 ENHRY and CDR2 SYGVKD. The CDR3 is made up of 16 amino acids. Losses at the gene ends were 6 bases for V and 2 bases for J; bases not matched to a gene: 3. The CDR3 sequence is CAIRDRGRTGANVLTF. DNA of the CDR3: TGTGCCATCAGGGACAGGGGGCGAACTGGGGCCAACGTCCTGACTTTC.

CDR3 in amino acids: CASSARGPDLHF. In DNA form, the CDR3 reads TGTGCCAGCAGTGCCCGAGGCCCAGATCTCCACTTT. This chain joins TRBV2 and TRBJ1-6; D is ambiguous. V lost 4 bases and J 16 bases, leaving 14 bases between the germline ends. Germline V gene lookup returns CDR1 SNHLY and CDR2 FYNNEI. The CDR3 has 12 amino acids.

This chain joins TRBV7-9 and TRBJ1-2; no clear D. Trimming cost V 1 base and J 0 bases, with 6 bases left between them. Germline loops: CDR1 SEHNR, CDR2 FQNEAQ (reference sequence). The CDR3 contains 14 residues. The CDR3 region has the DNA TGTGCCAGCAGCTTAGTGCCGGCTAACTATGGCTACACCTTC. Encoded protein: CASSLVPANYGYTF. The full variable domain, its missing parts supplied by reference TRBV7-9 and TRBJ1-2, is DTGVSQNPRHKITKRGQNVTFRCDPISEHNRLYWYRQTLGQGPEFLTYFQNEAQLEKSRLLSDRFSAERPKGSFSTLEIQRTEQGDSAMYLCASSLVPANYGYTFGSGTRLTVV.

Only one count was recorded for this clone. The rearrangement uses TRBV29-1 and TRBJ1-3; no clear D. The CDR3 has 15 amino acids. Trimming took off 2 bases at V and 0 bases at J, with 11 bases between the two ends. Germline V gene data show CDR1 as SQVTM and CDR2 as ANQGSEA. As DNA, the CDR3 is TGCAGCGTTGAATTGGTCTTCAGCTCTGGAAACACCATATATTTT. Translated, it gives CSVELVFSSGNTIYF.

The chain employs TRBV3-1 (or the pseudogene TRBV3-2) and TRBJ2-5, with TRBD1 matching over 7 bases. J lost 7 bases, V lost 2 bases, and 4 bases had no gene match. Germline V gene data show CDR1 as LGHDT and CDR2 as YNNKEL (reference sequence). This CDR3 has 13 amino acids. CDR3 sequence (DNA): TGTGCCAGCAGCCAACTCCCAGGGGGGACCCAGTACTTC. This encodes CASSQLPGGTQYF.

This clone was seen only once. The J gene is TRBJ1-3, the V gene TRBV5-1; D is unclear. Trimming cost V 0 bases and J 0 bases, with 10 bases left between them. From germline, CDR1 is SGHRS and CDR2 YFSETQ. The CDR3 runs to 16 residues. The CDR3: CASSLDRSSSGNTIYF. CDR3 nucleotides: TGCGCCAGCAGCTTGGACAGATCAAGCTCTGGAAACACCATATATTTT.

The chain employs TRBV24-1 and TRBJ2-7; 11 bases align to TRBD2. The CDR3 sequence is 16 residues long. CDR1 is KGHDR and CDR2 is SFDVKD in the germline V gene. V lost 4 bases, J lost 2 bases, and 6 bases stayed unmatched. The CDR3 DNA reads TGTGCCACCAGTGAAACGGGGACTAGCGGAACCTACGAGCAGTACTTC. It is translated as CATSETGTSGTYEQYF.

The V and J genes are TRBV6-6 and TRBJ1-4; 7 bases are shared with TRBD1. This CDR3 contains 15 residues. CDR1 is MNHNY and CDR2 is SVGAGI in the germline V gene (reference sequence). V shed 3 bases, J shed 13 bases, and the junction held 14 bases outside the gene matches. The chain's CDR3 is CASSYLAGQAKILFF. The CDR3 bases are TGTGCCAGCAGTTATCTAGCTGGACAGGCTAAGATACTGTTTTTT.

The chain employs TRBV11-2 and TRBJ1-3, with a weak D call TRBD1 (5 bases). CDR1 and CDR2 from the germline V gene are SGHAT and FQNNGV. This CDR3 spans 16 amino acids. The V gene lost 3 bases and the J gene lost 0 bases, with 12 bases spanning the gap. CDR3 nucleotide sequence: TGTGCCAGCAGCTTGGCACAGGTCCTCTCTGGAAACACCATATATTTT. It encodes CASSLAQVLSGNTIYF. The complete variable domain, with remaining parts taken from reference TRBV11-2 and TRBJ1-3, reads EAGVAQSPRYKIIEKRQSVAFWCNPISGHATLYWYQQILGQGPKLLIQFQNNGVVDDSQLPKDRFSAERLKGVDSTLKIQPAKLEDSAVYLCASSLAQVLSGNTIYFGEGSWLTVV.

The table lists this clone with a count of one. The genes are TRBV9 and TRBJ1-2, with 9 bases fitting TRBD1. Trimming removed 6 bases from V and 0 bases from J; junction bases left unmatched: 9. The CDR3 totals 16 residues. Germline V gene sequence: CDR1 SGDLS, CDR2 YYNGEE. This CDR3 is CASNPGTGSANYGYTF. For the CDR3, the DNA is TGTGCCAGCAATCCCGGGACAGGGTCAGCTAACTATGGCTACACCTTC.

The V gene is TRBV4-3, the J gene TRBJ1-2; 7 positions agree with TRBD1. Unmatched junction bases numbered 14, after V lost 3 bases and J lost 4 bases. The CDR3 sequence is 17 residues long. Germline CDR1 reads LGHNA; CDR2 reads YSLEER. CDR3 sequence reads: CASSQQREQGEAYGYTF. CDR3 bases: TGCGCCAGCAGCCAGCAAAGGGAGCAGGGGGAGGCCTATGGCTACACCTTC.

The chain is built from TRBV7-3 and TRBJ1-2, with D uncertain. Trimming shortened V by 3 bases and J by 7 bases, and 9 bases separated the two germline ends. Per the germline V gene, CDR1 is SGHTA and CDR2 is FQGTGA. CDR3 length: 12 residues. DNA of the CDR3: TGTGCCAGCAGCTTTCCGGGTGGTGGCTACACCTTC. Residues: CASSFPGGGYTF.